This record looks at one T cell receptor beta chain sequence and its context. This sample is part of a study of blood T cell repertoires in COVID-19. Sequenced by immunoSEQ multiplex PCR; TCRdb stores in-frame clones only, minus some. The sample consists of under 300,000 clones, approximately 85% of them appearing once. Trimming shortened V by 0 bases and J by 8 bases, and 8 bases separated the two germline ends. Germline V gives CDR1 KGHSH, CDR2 LQKENI. CDR3 length: 13 amino acids. V is TRBV18 and J is TRBJ2-1; D ambiguous. The source is a woman aged 45-59 years who had recovered from COVID-19. Source material: PBMCs or T cells enriched from blood (not recorded which). CDR3 bases: TGTGCCAGCTCACCACCGACTGTCTATGAGCAGTTCTTC. Amino acid sequence: CASSPPTVYEQFF.